Listed below are T cell receptor beta chains from one sample, sequenced in a study of control samples from healthy donors and cancer patients. Assay used: immunoSEQ multiplex PCR; TCRdb lists only in-frame clones, some missing. The sample carries tens of thousands of clones, about 90% recorded once. Sequenced material: blood. All receptors come from a man aged 50-60 years in good health. CDR3s include the opening cysteine and the closing phenylalanine or tryptophan. Each record gives: clone size, J gene, D gene, V gene, CDR3 DNA, CDR3 protein. The D gene is left open where the match is weak. Size is stated for part of the rows, as once, few or many counts, or as a class when the clone is expanded.

size: .
J: TRBJ1-2
D: .
V: TRBV4-2
DNA: TGTGCCAGCAGCCCTGGTACCATCAACTATGGCTACACCTTC
CDR3: CASSPGTINYGYTF

size: .
J: TRBJ2-7
D: .
V: TRBV5-5
DNA: TGTGCCAGCACACTTAAGGTAGCGCGGACCTACGAGCAGTACTTC
CDR3: CASTLKVARTYEQYF

size: .
J: TRBJ2-1
D: TRBD2
V: TRBV7-6
DNA: TGTGCCAGCAGCTTAGGAGCGGGAGATCTGAATGAGCAGTTCTTC
CDR3: CASSLGAGDLNEQFF

size: .
J: TRBJ1-4
D: .
V: TRBV24-1
DNA: TGTGCCACCAGTGACCCCACAGAGGGAGAAAAACTGTTTTTT
CDR3: CATSDPTEGEKLFF

size: once
J: TRBJ1-2
D: .
V: TRBV28
DNA: TGTGCCAGCAGTTCGGGAGGGGTTGAATATGGCTACACCTTC
CDR3: CASSSGGVEYGYTF

size: .
J: TRBJ2-1
D: .
V: TRBV6-5
DNA: TGTGCCAGCAGAGACAGCGGAGCATACAATGAGCAGTTCTTC
CDR3: CASRDSGAYNEQFF

size: .
J: TRBJ1-2
D: .
V: TRBV29-1
DNA: TGCAGCGTTGATTTAGGGTATGGCTACACCTTC
CDR3: CSVDLGYGYTF

size: .
J: TRBJ1-6
D: .
V: TRBV5-1
DNA: TGCGCCAGCAGCTTGGGGGATCTGAATTCACCCCTCCACTTT
CDR3: CASSLGDLNSPLHF

size: .
J: TRBJ2-3
D: TRBD2
V: TRBV14
DNA: TGTGCCAGCAGCCAACTGGGACTAAACACAGATACGCAGTATTTT
CDR3: CASSQLGLNTDTQYF

size: once
J: TRBJ2-1
D: .
V: TRBV6-1
DNA: TGTGCCAGCAGTGAAGCGGTAGGGAGGAATGAGCAGTTCTTC
CDR3: CASSEAVGRNEQFF

size: .
J: TRBJ2-5
D: .
V: TRBV2
DNA: TGTGCCAGCAGTGAAGGGTGGGCCGGAGAGACCCAGTACTTC
CDR3: CASSEGWAGETQYF

size: .
J: TRBJ2-2
D: .
V: TRBV5-1
DNA: TGCGCCAGCAGCCTAGTCCCGGCCGGGGAGCTGTTTTTT
CDR3: CASSLVPAGELFF

size: once
J: TRBJ1-2
D: .
V: TRBV3-1/TRBV3-2
DNA: TGTGCCAGCAGCCAAGGCGCCCAGGGACACTATGGCTACACCTTC
CDR3: CASSQGAQGHYGYTF

size: .
J: TRBJ1-2
D: TRBD1
V: TRBV5-1
DNA: TGCGCCAGCAGCTTCGGGACAGGTTCGAGTGGCTACACCTTC
CDR3: CASSFGTGSSGYTF

size: .
J: TRBJ2-2
D: TRBD2
V: TRBV14
DNA: TGTGCCAGCAGGACGGGGGGAGCGAACACCGGGGAGCTGTTTTTT
CDR3: CASRTGGANTGELFF

size: .
J: TRBJ1-4
D: .
V: TRBV18
DNA: TGTGCCAGCTCACCAAAGACTAATGAAAAACTGTTTTTT
CDR3: CASSPKTNEKLFF

size: .
J: TRBJ2-6
D: TRBD1
V: TRBV7-9
DNA: TGTGCCAGCAGCTTAGCTGATGGACAGGGTGGCTGGGCCAACGTCCTGACTTTC
CDR3: CASSLADGQGGWANVLTF

size: once
J: TRBJ2-1
D: .
V: TRBV2
DNA: TGTGCCAGCAGTAGGACTAACTACAATGAGCAGTTCTTC
CDR3: CASSRTNYNEQFF

size: .
J: TRBJ1-6
D: TRBD1
V: TRBV5-6
DNA: TGTGCCAGCAGCCAAGGGACAGGGGGCGCGTATTCACCCCTCCACTTT
CDR3: CASSQGTGGAYSPLHF

size: .
J: TRBJ2-1
D: TRBD2
V: TRBV5-6
DNA: TGTGCCAGCAGCTTGGTGGGCGGGGGGTACAATGAGCAGTTCTTC
CDR3: CASSLVGGGYNEQFF

size: .
J: TRBJ1-1
D: .
V: TRBV14
DNA: TGTGCCAGCAGCCATTGGAGGGAAGGTACTGAAGCTTTCTTT
CDR3: CASSHWREGTEAFF

size: .
J: TRBJ2-2
D: .
V: TRBV10-1
DNA: TGCGCCAGCAGTGAGTCGGCGGGTACCGGGGAGCTGTTTTTT
CDR3: CASSESAGTGELFF

size: .
J: TRBJ2-2
D: TRBD1
V: TRBV5-1
DNA: TGCGCCAGCAGCCCATCGCAGGGGGCAGAAGTGCCCGGGGAGCTGTTTTTT
CDR3: CASSPSQGAEVPGELFF

size: .
J: TRBJ1-2
D: TRBD1
V: TRBV19
DNA: TGTGCCAGTAGTATAGATGGACAGGGGGCACAGTATGGCTACACCTTC
CDR3: CASSIDGQGAQYGYTF

size: .
J: TRBJ2-2
D: .
V: TRBV9
DNA: TGTGCCAGCAGCGTAGCAATTGGGGAGCTGTTTTTT
CDR3: CASSVAIGELFF

size: .
J: TRBJ2-4
D: .
V: TRBV10-1
DNA: TGCGCCAGCAGCGCGGGACTTATTGGCATTCAGTACTTC
CDR3: CASSAGLIGIQYF

size: .
J: TRBJ1-2
D: .
V: TRBV30
DNA: TGTGCCTGGAGTGTAAGGGAAGACTATGGCTACACCTTC
CDR3: CAWSVREDYGYTF

size: .
J: TRBJ1-6
D: TRBD1
V: TRBV7-2
DNA: TGTGCCAGCAGCTTAGCGACAGGGGCCCATTCACCCCTCCACTTT
CDR3: CASSLATGAHSPLHF

size: .
J: TRBJ2-1
D: TRBD1
V: TRBV11-2
DNA: TGTGCCAGCAGCTCCGTCCAGGGGGCCTACAATGAGCAGTTCTTC
CDR3: CASSSVQGAYNEQFF

size: .
J: TRBJ1-2
D: .
V: TRBV19
DNA: TGTGCCAGTACCCGGACAGAGGGGTTCTATGGCTACACCTTC
CDR3: CASTRTEGFYGYTF

size: .
J: TRBJ1-2
D: .
V: TRBV27
DNA: TGTGCCAGCAGTTTATTGGCAGGGTATGGCTACACCTTC
CDR3: CASSLLAGYGYTF

size: .
J: TRBJ1-5
D: .
V: TRBV12-2
DNA: TGTGCAAGGCGCTTAAGGGGGGGGGTGGGCGACCTTAGGGGCAATCAGCCCCAGCATTTT
CDR3: CARRLRGGVGDLRGNQPQHF

size: .
J: TRBJ2-2
D: .
V: TRBV19
DNA: TGTGCCACCGCGGACGCAAACACCGGGGAGCTGTTTTTT
CDR3: CATADANTGELFF

size: .
J: TRBJ1-2
D: .
V: TRBV27
DNA: TGTGCCAGCAGTCACACAGGGAACTATGGCTACACCTTC
CDR3: CASSHTGNYGYTF

size: many
J: TRBJ2-5
D: TRBD2
V: TRBV18
DNA: TGTGCCAGCTCACAGCTAGCGGGAGAAGAGACCCAGTACTTC
CDR3: CASSQLAGEETQYF

size: .
J: TRBJ1-1
D: .
V: TRBV7-2
DNA: TGTGCCAGCAGCTTAGGGCAGGGCTGGACTGAAGCTTTCTTT
CDR3: CASSLGQGWTEAFF

size: .
J: TRBJ2-3
D: .
V: TRBV29-1
DNA: TGCAGCGTAGAAGGGATATACACAGATACGCAGTATTTT
CDR3: CSVEGIYTDTQYF

size: .
J: TRBJ2-1
D: .
V: TRBV7-2
DNA: TGTGCCAGCAGCTTAGCGTGGCAGGACAATGAGCAGTTCTTC
CDR3: CASSLAWQDNEQFF

size: .
J: TRBJ2-5
D: .
V: TRBV6-2/TRBV6-3
DNA: TGTGCCAGCAGTTACTCGTGGGAGCAGGACGAGACCCAGTACTTC
CDR3: CASSYSWEQDETQYF

size: .
J: TRBJ2-3
D: .
V: TRBV3-1/TRBV3-2
DNA: TGTGCCAGCACTATGGGGGATACGCAGTATTTT
CDR3: CASTMGDTQYF

size: .
J: TRBJ1-2
D: .
V: TRBV10-2
DNA: TGCGCCAGTTCAACAGGGATGAACTATGGCTACACCTTC
CDR3: CASSTGMNYGYTF

size: .
J: TRBJ2-7
D: TRBD2
V: TRBV30
DNA: TGTGCCTGGAGTGTACTTAAGAGGGCGGGGGCCTACGAGCAGTACTTC
CDR3: CAWSVLKRAGAYEQYF

size: .
J: TRBJ2-1
D: TRBD2
V: TRBV4-2
DNA: TGTGCCAGCAGCCAAGGACTAGCTCCGGGAGGGGAGCAGTTCTTC
CDR3: CASSQGLAPGGEQFF

size: .
J: TRBJ1-5
D: .
V: TRBV15
DNA: TGTGCCACCAGCAGAGATTGGGGTAGCAATCAGCCCCAGCATTTT
CDR3: CATSRDWGSNQPQHF

size: .
J: TRBJ1-2
D: .
V: TRBV2
DNA: TGTGCCACGAAAGGGGGGGGCTCTCACTATGGCTACACCTTC
CDR3: CATKGGGSHYGYTF

size: .
J: TRBJ2-2
D: TRBD1
V: TRBV27
DNA: TGTGCCAGCAGTTTAAGGGGACAGACCGGGGAGCTGTTTTTT
CDR3: CASSLRGQTGELFF

size: .
J: TRBJ2-1
D: .
V: TRBV7-3
DNA: TGTGCCAGCAGCTCAGAGCCGAGCTCCTACAATGAGCAGTTCTTC
CDR3: CASSSEPSSYNEQFF

size: .
J: TRBJ2-1
D: TRBD2
V: TRBV24-1
DNA: TGTGCCACCAACTCCGGGACTAGCGCGTACAATGAGCAGTTCTTC
CDR3: CATNSGTSAYNEQFF

size: .
J: TRBJ1-2
D: .
V: TRBV5-6
DNA: TGTGCCAGCAGCTACGGGGATGGCTACACCTTC
CDR3: CASSYGDGYTF

size: .
J: TRBJ1-2
D: TRBD1
V: TRBV7-8
DNA: TGTGCCAGCAGCTTAGGGGACAGTAACTATGGCTACACCTTC
CDR3: CASSLGDSNYGYTF

size: .
J: TRBJ2-2
D: TRBD2
V: TRBV5-1
DNA: TGCGCCAGCAGCCTCGAGGGACTAGCCACCGGGGAGCTGTTTTTT
CDR3: CASSLEGLATGELFF